A single sample gave rise to the 30 T cell receptor beta chains below, sequenced in a study of breast tumors, draining lymph nodes, adjacent tissues. In TCRdb, the multiplex PCR reads were re-called with MiXCR into one record per CDR3 protein. This table has approximately 15,000 distinct CDR3 sequences, around 59% appearing once. Sample: tumor-adjacent breast tissue. These receptors were taken from a female donor with breast cancer. Some clones in this sample may be carry-over from other donors' samples.

The V gene is TRBV25-1, the J gene TRBJ2-6; D is unclear. The CDR3 extends over 14 amino acids. Deletions cut 7 bases from V and 4 bases from J, with 11 bases between. CDR1 and CDR2 (germline): MGHDK, SYGVNS. CDR3 DNA: TGTGCCAGCAACGGCGACGCAGGGGCCAACGTCCTGACTTTC. It specifies CASNGDAGANVLTF.

This clonotype was found many times. The chain carries TRBV6-2 or TRBV6-3 and TRBJ2-7; 9 bases match TRBD1. The ends lost 5 bases at V and 1 base at J; junction bases unmatched: 18. Germline-derived CDR1 and CDR2 are MNHEY and SVGEGT. The CDR3 is made up of 19 amino acids. The CDR3 DNA reads TGTGCCAGCAGTGTCACCCTACAGGGGACAGGGACTCTTTCCTACGAGCAGTACTTC. Amino acid sequence: CASSVTLQGTGTLSYEQYF.

This clonotype was seen many times. The CDR3 sequence: CASWGPAGGLYNEQFF. Written as DNA, the CDR3 is TGTGCCAGCTGGGGGCCAGCGGGAGGCCTCTACAATGAGCAGTTCTTC. This rearrangement joins TRBV27 to TRBJ2-1; 9 positions agree with TRBD2. The CDR3 runs to 16 residues. J gave up 3 bases and V 8 bases, and 11 bases lay outside the gene matches. Germline lookup yields CDR1 MNHEY and CDR2 SMNVEV (reference sequence).

V and J are TRBV7-2 and TRBJ2-2, with TRBD2 matching over 9 bases. Per germline, CDR1 SGHTA and CDR2 FQGNSA. Trimming at V came to 2 bases and at J to 5 bases, leaving 3 bases not matched to a gene. The CDR3 has 15 residues. The CDR3: CASSLRLAGTGELFF. In DNA, the CDR3 is TGTGCCAGCAGCTTACGCCTAGCGGGGACCGGGGAGCTGTTTTTT.

Many counts were recorded for this clonotype. The chain carries TRBV4-2 and TRBJ2-3; D not certain. The CDR3 totals 16 residues. Germline assignment: CDR1 LGHNA and CDR2 YNFKEQ. Trimming removed 0 bases at V and 1 base at J, with 11 bases between. This chain's CDR3 is CASSQESPPRTDTQYF. CDR3 sequence (DNA): TGTGCCAGCAGCCAAGAAAGCCCCCCCCGCACAGATACGCAGTATTTT.

This clonotype was observed once. The chain has TRBV20-1 and TRBJ2-3; 14 bases fit TRBD2. V lost 2 bases and J lost 6; bases outside the gene matches: 7. CDR3 length: 16 amino acids. Germline CDR1 is DFQATT and CDR2 is SNEGSKA (reference sequence). DNA of the CDR3: TGCAGTGCTAGACGGGGGACTAGCGGGAGATTGGATACGCAGTATTTT. It codes for CSARRGTSGRLDTQYF.

The chain is built from TRBV29-1 and TRBJ1-2; D gene uncertain. CDR3 size: 11 residues. Germline CDR1 SQVTM, CDR2 ANQGSEA. V lost 5 bases and J 4 bases, leaving 8 bases between the germline ends. The CDR3 DNA is TGCAGCGTTCGGTCCATCTATGGCTACACCTTC. As protein: CSVRSIYGYTF.

The chain is built from TRBV7-9 and TRBJ1-2; D perhaps matches TRBD1 (5 bases). V dropped 2 bases and J dropped 8 bases, with 12 bases sitting between them. Germline assignment: CDR1 SEHNR and CDR2 FQNEAQ (reference sequence). The CDR3 is 13 amino acids. CDR3 region: CASSLQGSSGYTF. CDR3 DNA: TGTGCCAGCAGCTTACAGGGATCCAGCGGCTACACCTTC.

This clonotype was seen more than once but under ten times. The rearrangement uses TRBV7-2 and TRBJ1-5; D is undetermined. V dropped 1 base and J dropped 5 bases, with 6 bases sitting between them. CDR1 SGHTA and CDR2 FQGNSA come from the germline V gene. CDR3 length equals 13 residues. This chain's CDR3 is CASSLGTYQPQHF. The CDR3 DNA reads TGTGCCAGCAGCTTAGGGACCTATCAGCCCCAGCATTTT.

This chain connects TRBV7-2 to TRBJ2-7; no reliable D call. Trimming removed 1 base at V and 0 bases at J, with 1 base between. The CDR3 extends over 12 amino acids. The germline gives CDR1 SGHTA, CDR2 FQGNSA. The CDR3 DNA is TGTGCCAGCAGCTTAGTCTCCTACGAGCAGTACTTC. It encodes CASSLVSYEQYF.

A few counts support this clonotype. The chain recombines TRBV6-5 with TRBJ2-5, with D possibly being TRBD1 (5 bases). The ends were cut back, 6 bases at V and 5 bases at J, with 13 bases in the middle. The CDR3 is 13 amino acids. Germline loops: CDR1 MNHEY, CDR2 SVGAGI. CDR3 region: CASSPGLRETQYF. In DNA form, the CDR3 reads TGTGCCAGCAGCCCAGGGTTACGGGAGACCCAGTACTTC.

V and J are TRBV10-3 and TRBJ1-2, with 8 nucleotides matching TRBD1. Germline V gene lookup returns CDR1 ENHRY and CDR2 SYGVKD. CDR3 size: 13 residues. V lost 7 bases and J lost 3; bases outside the gene matches: 4. CDR3 sequence (DNA): TGTGCCATCACCCAGACAGGGGACTATGGCTACACCTTC. Translated, it gives CAITQTGDYGYTF.

This chain joins TRBV7-2 and TRBJ2-7, with 13 bases lining up with TRBD2. Germline CDR1 SGHTA, CDR2 FQGNSA. The CDR3 loop spans 16 amino acids. V shed 5 bases, J shed 0 bases, and the junction held 4 bases outside the gene matches. As DNA, the CDR3 is TGTGCCAGCAGCCGAAGGACTAGCGGGAGCTCCTACGAGCAGTACTTC. This codes for CASSRRTSGSSYEQYF.

DNA for the CDR3: TGTGCCAGCAATCCCGGAGTCGGGGCGGGTCAGCCCCAGCATTTT. Its protein is CASNPGVGAGQPQHF. This chain uses TRBV2 with TRBJ1-5, with D possibly being TRBD1 (5 bases). V dropped 7 bases and J dropped 6 bases, with 19 bases sitting between them. The CDR3 covers 15 residues. Germline values: CDR1 SNHLY, CDR2 FYNNEI. The full variable domain, its missing parts supplied by reference TRBV2 and TRBJ1-5, is EPEVTQTPSHQVTQMGQEVILRCVPISNHLYFYWYRQILGQKVEFLVSFYNNEISEKSEIFDDQFSVERPDGSNFTLKIRSTKLEDSAMYFCASNPGVGAGQPQHFGDGTRLSIL.

This clonotype occurred a few times. This sequence joins TRBV7-6 and TRBJ2-5, with D possibly being TRBD2 (5 bases). Germline CDR1 and CDR2: SGHVS and FNYEAQ. Trimming cost V 3 bases and J 5 bases, with 19 bases left between them. The CDR3 has 16 amino acids. CDR3 sequence (DNA): TGTGCCAGCAGCTTGGTTCGGCCTTCCAGAGGGGAGACCCAGTACTTC. It encodes CASSLVRPSRGETQYF.

The chain employs TRBV12-3 or TRBV12-4 and TRBJ2-3; D perhaps matches TRBD1 (6 bases). V shed 3 bases and J shed 1 base, with 8 bases lying between them. The CDR3 loop spans 14 amino acids. The CDR3 protein is CASSFEGGTDTQYF. The CDR3 region has the DNA TGTGCCAGCAGTTTCGAGGGGGGCACAGATACGCAGTATTTT.

As to this clonotype: A single base separates this from a much larger clone, so it may be a read error. The chain employs TRBV4-1 and TRBJ2-7; D unresolved. Germline V CDR1 and CDR2: MGHRA, YSYEKL. The CDR3 spans 13 residues. The CDR3 DNA reads TGCGCCAGCAGCCAATCGTTGGGGTACGGGCAGTACTTC. This translates into CASSQSLGYGQYF.

The chain's CDR3 is CASSPQGLASDTQYF. DNA for the CDR3: TGTGCCAGCAGCCCACAGGGGCTAGCCTCAGATACGCAGTATTTT. The chain recombines TRBV7-8 with TRBJ2-3, with 7 bases that match TRBD1. Germline values: CDR1 SGHVS, CDR2 FQNEAQ. Losses at the gene ends were 5 bases for V and 4 bases for J; bases not matched to a gene: 9. This CDR3 is 15 amino acids long.

Comment on this clonotype: At one of its ends the junction is not consistent with the germline gene, which may arise from a read error. The chain couples TRBV15 to TRBJ1-6; D is unclear. Germline V gene lookup returns CDR1 LNHNV and CDR2 YYDKDF (reference sequence). This CDR3 spans 17 amino acids. The CDR3 sequence is CATSREGVSSYNSPLHF. Written as DNA, the CDR3 is TGTGCCACCAGCAGAGAGGGCGTGAGCTCCTATAACTCACCCCTCCACTTT. Variable domain in full (rest from reference TRBV15 and TRBJ1-6): DAMVIQNPRYQVTQFGKPVTLSCSQTLNHNVMYWYQQKSSQAPKLLFHYYDKDFNNEADTPDNFQSRRPNTSFCFLDIRSPGLGDTAMYLCATSREGVSSYNSPLHFGNGTRLTVT.

This clonotype was observed once. This rearrangement joins TRBV7-8 to TRBJ2-7; TRBD1 might be the D (7 bases). CDR3 length: 13 residues. Germline lookup yields CDR1 SGHVS and CDR2 FQNEAQ. V lost 2 bases, J lost 7 bases, and 12 bases lay in between. The CDR3 coding sequence is TGTGCCAGCAGCTTAATAGCGGACAGGGAGCAGTACTTC. Translated, it gives CASSLIADREQYF.

This clonotype is labeled as medium-sized. This chain connects TRBV20-1 to TRBJ2-3, with 8 bases fitting TRBD2. Germline loops: CDR1 DFQATT, CDR2 SNEGSKA (reference sequence). This CDR3 comprises 15 residues. The V and J ends lost 3 bases and 2 bases, in that order; junction bases with no gene match: 7. CDR3 protein: CSARSLAGSTDTQYF. In nucleotides, the CDR3 is TGCAGTGCTAGGAGTTTAGCGGGATCCACAGATACGCAGTATTTT.

The chain links TRBV29-1 to TRBJ2-7; 16 nucleotides line up with TRBD2. V lost 5 bases and J lost 3; bases outside the gene matches: 13. Germline assignment: CDR1 SQVTM and CDR2 ANQGSEA. CDR3 size: 18 residues. The CDR3, as DNA: TGCAGCGTTCCAAAGACCGGGACTAGCGGGAGGGCCGGCTACGAGCAGTACTTC. Its protein product is CSVPKTGTSGRAGYEQYF.

This clonotype came up once. The chain links TRBV2 to TRBJ1-2; perhaps TRBD1 as D (6 bases). Trimming stripped 0 bases from V and 6 bases from J, with 14 bases between. The CDR3 contains 15 residues. Germline V lookup: CDR1 SNHLY, CDR2 FYNNEI. CDR3 residues: CASSEARGGEDGYTF. DNA for the CDR3: TGTGCCAGCAGTGAAGCACGAGGGGGAGAGGATGGCTACACCTTC.

On this clonotype: The CDR3 carries no conserved terminal phenylalanine or tryptophan, so it likely arises from a read error. In nucleotides, the CDR3 is TGTGCCAGCAGTTTACACCTCCAAGAGACCCAGTACTCC. As protein: CASSLHLQETQYS. The chain uses TRBV28 and TRBJ2-5; D is uncertain. This CDR3 has 13 residues. Trimming took off 2 bases at V and 1 base at J, with 5 bases between the two ends. CDR1 and CDR2 (germline): MDHEN, SYDVKM.

Relative to its sample, this clonotype is medium-sized. The chain links TRBV4-3 to TRBJ2-1, with D maybe TRBD2 (7 bases). With 0 bases removed from V and 8 bases from J, the gap between germline ends came to 11 bases. CDR3 length: 14 amino acids. Per germline, CDR1 LGHNA and CDR2 YSLEER. CDR3 region: CASSQEGGGDEQFF. The CDR3 coding sequence is TGCGCCAGCAGCCAAGAAGGGGGGGGCGATGAGCAGTTCTTC.

This chain connects TRBV20-1 to TRBJ1-4; D is ambiguous. V was shortened by 8 bases and J by 0 bases, with 7 bases between the two germline ends. Germline V gene data show CDR1 as DFQATT and CDR2 as SNEGSKA (reference sequence). This CDR3 comprises 12 residues. This CDR3 is CSLTTTNEKLFF. Here the CDR3 DNA reads TGCAGTCTGACAACAACTAATGAAAAACTGTTTTTT.

About this clonotype: No DNA is shown, since the ends of the CDR3 on it are uncertain; the CDR3 is the one TCRdb lists. The chain combines TRBV5-5 with TRBJ2-7; the table's D call of TRBD2 was not tested on the DNA. The length of the CDR3 is 21 amino acids, counting both ends. From germline, CDR1 is SGHKS and CDR2 YYEKEE (reference sequence). The CDR3 region is CASSFYICSALTIAGPYEQYF.

This sequence joins TRBV20-1 and TRBJ2-5, with TRBD2 identical over 8 bases. From germline, CDR1 is DFQATT and CDR2 SNEGSKA (reference sequence). V dropped 1 base and J dropped 1; count of bases not matched to a gene: 5. The CDR3 consists of 15 residues. In nucleotides, the CDR3 is TGCAGTGCTAGAGGAGCGGGGGAGGTCCAAGAGACCCAGTACTTC. Translated: CSARGAGEVQETQYF.

This clonotype has ten or more counts. This clone may be a read error of a much larger clone one base away. The rearrangement joins TRBV6-6 to TRBJ2-7; TRBD2 agrees at 9 bases. The CDR3 extends over 14 amino acids. Germline V gives CDR1 MNHNY, CDR2 SVGAGI (reference sequence). V lost 6 bases, J lost 3 bases, and 6 bases stayed unmatched. The chain's CDR3 is CASRQTSGLYEQYF. In DNA, the CDR3 is TGTGCCAGCAGGCAGACTAGCGGACTCTACGAGCAGTACTTC.

A few counts support this clonotype. A single base separates this from a much larger clone, so it may be a read error. The V gene is TRBV11-2, the J gene TRBJ2-1; 8 bases agree with TRBD2. Germline CDR1 is SGHAT and CDR2 is FQNNGV. Trimming at V came to 5 bases and at J to 12 bases, leaving 6 bases not matched to a gene. This CDR3 is built from 12 residues. The CDR3 loop is CASSREGSAQFF. CDR3 coding DNA: TGTGCCAGCAGCCGGGAGGGCAGTGCGCAGTTCTTC.